This T cell receptor beta chain was found in a study of patients and donors after allogeneic stem cell transplantation. This clonotype was counted ten times or more. The germline V gene has CDR1 LGHNA and CDR2 YNFKEQ. The CDR3 consists of 15 residues. Trimming pared 3 bases from V and 0 bases from J, leaving 10 bases between. TCRdb redid the calling of the RT-PCR reads with MiXCR, one entry per CDR3 protein. Among roughly 250,000 distinct CDR3 sequences, less than 15% were seen once, and the ten largest hold roughly 11%. V gene TRBV4-2 combines with J gene TRBJ2-3; D might be TRBD1 (5 bases). The specimen was blood, either unsorted or a sorted T cell fraction (not recorded which). The TCR was taken from a human donor who was either an allogeneic HSCT recipient or a stem cell or donor lymphocyte infusion donor (not recorded which). It is not recorded whose cells these are; they may come from a transplant donor. The DNA of the CDR3 is TGTGCCAGCAGCCAGTCACAGGAGAGCACAGATACGCAGTATTTT. Translated, it gives CASSQSQESTDTQYF.